The clone carrying this T cell receptor beta chain was seen only a few times. This may stem from a read error, because a much larger clone lies one nucleotide away. The V gene lost 7 bases and the J gene lost 8 bases, with 20 bases spanning the gap. The CDR3 length is 15 residues. Germline V gene sequence: CDR1 SGHTA, CDR2 FQGTGA. The sample originates from a study of prognosis after radiotherapy for stage I lung cancer. By two-round multiplex PCR, the TCR beta CDR3 was amplified from genomic DNA. Primers specific to each TRBV and TRBJ gene were used in first-round PCR. TCRdb reanalysed the multiplex PCR reads using MiXCR and keeps one entry per CDR3 protein. The sample holds under 25,000 distinct CDR3 sequences, around half seen once.

This clonotype was obtained from a donor older than 45 with non-small cell lung cancer. The material was PBMCs, obtained before or after stereotactic body radiation therapy (not recorded which). The chain joins TRBV7-3 to TRBJ1-4; D might be TRBD1 (6 bases). The CDR3: CASIPIGGDEEKLFF. The CDR3 DNA reads as TGTGCCAGCATCCCGATAGGGGGGGATGAAGAAAAACTGTTTTTT.